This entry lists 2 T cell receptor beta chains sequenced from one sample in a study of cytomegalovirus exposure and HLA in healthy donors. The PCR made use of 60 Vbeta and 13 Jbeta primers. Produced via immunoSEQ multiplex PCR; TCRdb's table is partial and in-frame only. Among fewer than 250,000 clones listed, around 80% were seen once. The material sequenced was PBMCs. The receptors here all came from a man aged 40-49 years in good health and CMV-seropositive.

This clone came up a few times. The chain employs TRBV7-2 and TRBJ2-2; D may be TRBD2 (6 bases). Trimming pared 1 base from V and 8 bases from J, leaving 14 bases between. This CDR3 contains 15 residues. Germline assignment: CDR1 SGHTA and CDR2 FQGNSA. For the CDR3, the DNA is TGTGCCAGCAGCTTAGACGGGAGACTGGTGGGGGAGCTGTTTTTT. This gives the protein CASSLDGRLVGELFF.

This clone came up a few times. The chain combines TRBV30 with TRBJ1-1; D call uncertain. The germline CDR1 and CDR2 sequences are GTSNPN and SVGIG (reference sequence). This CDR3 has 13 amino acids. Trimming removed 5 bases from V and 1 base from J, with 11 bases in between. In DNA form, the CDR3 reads TGTGCCTGGCGGGATTACGGGAACACTGAAGCTTTCTTT. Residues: CAWRDYGNTEAFF. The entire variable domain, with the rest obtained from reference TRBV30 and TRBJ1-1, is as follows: SQTIHQWPATLVQPVGSPLSLECTVEGTSNPNLYWYRQAAGRGLQLLFYSVGIGQISSEVPQNLSASRPQDRQFILSSKKLLLSDSGFYLCAWRDYGNTEAFFGQGTRLTVV.